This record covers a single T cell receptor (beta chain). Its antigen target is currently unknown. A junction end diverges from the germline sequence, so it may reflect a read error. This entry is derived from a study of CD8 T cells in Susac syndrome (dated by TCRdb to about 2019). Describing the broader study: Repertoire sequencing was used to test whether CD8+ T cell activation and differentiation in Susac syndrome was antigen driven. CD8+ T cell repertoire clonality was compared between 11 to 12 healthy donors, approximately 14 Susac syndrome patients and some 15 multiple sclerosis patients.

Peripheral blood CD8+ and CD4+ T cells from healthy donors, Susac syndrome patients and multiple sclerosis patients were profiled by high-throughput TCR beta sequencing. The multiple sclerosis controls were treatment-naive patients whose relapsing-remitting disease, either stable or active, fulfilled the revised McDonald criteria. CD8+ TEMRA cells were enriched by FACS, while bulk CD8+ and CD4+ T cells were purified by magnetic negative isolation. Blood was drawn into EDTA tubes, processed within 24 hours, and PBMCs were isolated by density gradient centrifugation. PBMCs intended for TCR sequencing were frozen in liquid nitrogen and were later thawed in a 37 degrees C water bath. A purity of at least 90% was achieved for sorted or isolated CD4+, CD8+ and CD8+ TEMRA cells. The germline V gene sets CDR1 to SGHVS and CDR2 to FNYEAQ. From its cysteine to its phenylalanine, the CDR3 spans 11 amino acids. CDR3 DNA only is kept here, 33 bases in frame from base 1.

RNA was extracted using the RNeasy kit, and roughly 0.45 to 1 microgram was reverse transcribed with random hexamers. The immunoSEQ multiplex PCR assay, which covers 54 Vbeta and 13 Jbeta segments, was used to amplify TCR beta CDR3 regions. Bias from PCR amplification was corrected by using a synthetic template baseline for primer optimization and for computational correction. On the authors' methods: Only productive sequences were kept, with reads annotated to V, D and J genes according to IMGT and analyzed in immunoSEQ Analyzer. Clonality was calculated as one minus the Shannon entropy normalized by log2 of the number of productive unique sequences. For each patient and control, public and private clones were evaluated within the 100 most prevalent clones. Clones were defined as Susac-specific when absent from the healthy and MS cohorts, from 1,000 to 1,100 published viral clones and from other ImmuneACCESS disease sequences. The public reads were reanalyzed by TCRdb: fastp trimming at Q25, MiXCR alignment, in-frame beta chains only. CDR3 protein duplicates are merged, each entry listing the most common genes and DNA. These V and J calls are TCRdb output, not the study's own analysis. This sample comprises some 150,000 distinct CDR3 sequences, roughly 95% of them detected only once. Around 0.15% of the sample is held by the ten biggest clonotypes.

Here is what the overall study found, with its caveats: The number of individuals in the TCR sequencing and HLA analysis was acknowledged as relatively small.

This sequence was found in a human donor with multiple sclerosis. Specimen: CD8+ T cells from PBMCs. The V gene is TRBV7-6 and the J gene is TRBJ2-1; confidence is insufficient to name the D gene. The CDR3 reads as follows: CASSSDNEQFF. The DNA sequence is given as TGTGCCAGCAGCTCCGACAATGAGCAGTTCTTC. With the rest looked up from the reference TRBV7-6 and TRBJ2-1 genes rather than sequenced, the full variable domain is GAGVSQSPRYKVTKRGQDVALRCDPISGHVSLYWYRQALGQGPEFLTYFNYEAQQDKSGLPNDRFSAERPEGSISTLTIQRTEQRDSAMYRCASSSDNEQFFGPGTRLTVL.